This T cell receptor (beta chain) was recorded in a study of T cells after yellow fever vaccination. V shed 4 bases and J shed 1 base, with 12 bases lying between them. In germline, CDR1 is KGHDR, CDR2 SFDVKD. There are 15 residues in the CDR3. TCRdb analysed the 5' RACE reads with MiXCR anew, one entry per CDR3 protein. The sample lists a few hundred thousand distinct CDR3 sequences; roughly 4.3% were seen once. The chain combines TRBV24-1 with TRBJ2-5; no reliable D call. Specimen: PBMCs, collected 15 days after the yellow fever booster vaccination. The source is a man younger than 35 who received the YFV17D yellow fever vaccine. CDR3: CATSDPADGQETQYF. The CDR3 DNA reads TGTGCCACCAGTGACCCGGCAGACGGCCAAGAGACCCAGTACTTC.